The sequence of this T cell receptor (beta chain) was determined in a study of long-term antiretroviral therapy in people with HIV. Survey-level resolution applied to immunoSEQ assay v3.0. TCRdb keeps only in-frame clones here, not all; method: immunoSEQ multiplex PCR. The sample consists of tens of thousands of clones, around 83% of them appearing once. The origin of this receptor is a man aged 45-65 years with HIV. The source material was unsorted PBMCs, sampled 0.4 years after starting antiretroviral therapy.

The CDR3: CASSANRGRETQYF. DNA for the CDR3: TGTGCCAGCAGCGCCAACAGGGGGAGAGAGACCCAGTACTTC. This chain joins TRBV7-2 and TRBJ2-5; 8 nucleotides match TRBD1. CDR1 and CDR2 from the germline V gene are SGHTA and FQGNSA. The CDR3 runs 14 residues. V trimming: 5 bases; J trimming: 4 bases; junction bases outside the gene matches: 6.